One sample yielded the 32 T cell receptor beta chains listed below, sequenced in a study of shared clonotypes between healthy human individuals (dated by TCRdb to about 2020). The library relied on the immunoSEQ multiplex PCR assay. TCRdb limited this immuneACCESS table to in-frame rearrangements with V and J called. A share of clones is missing; checked studies link under half to unresolved V genes, and the rest is unexplained. The sample table lists more than 2,000,000 clones, approximately 90% of them with a count of one. The top ten hold around 0.15% of the sample. Sequenced material: naive CD4+ T cells sorted from blood. According to the study, the label for this sample's cell subset or site signals: CD45RA+ positively selected. These receptors all come from a man aged 18 to 29 in good health.

The chain combines TRBV6-1 with TRBJ2-5; D is unresolved. TRBJ2-7 explains the end of the DNA better; the J call may be wrong. Germline V gene data show CDR1 as MNHNS and CDR2 as SASEGT. The CDR3 runs 15 residues. The CDR3 protein is CASSEAAKAQIEQYF. DNA of the CDR3: TGTGCCAGCAGTGAAGCGGCGAAGGCCCAAATCGAGCAGTACTTC.

This chain joins TRBV7-9 and TRBJ2-2; D might be TRBD2 (5 bases). Germline V CDR1 and CDR2: SEHNR, FQNEAQ (reference sequence). This CDR3 spans 17 amino acids. Trimming took off 5 bases at V and 5 bases at J, with 21 bases between the two ends. The CDR3 loop reads CASSPGGRPSGTGELFF. The CDR3 coding sequence is TGTGCCAGCAGCCCCGGTGGGCGGCCCTCGGGAACCGGGGAGCTGTTTTTT.

V and J are TRBV4-1 and TRBJ2-5; 13 bases align to TRBD2. Trimming at V came to 2 bases and at J to 1 base, leaving 16 bases not matched to a gene. Per the germline V gene, CDR1 is MGHRA and CDR2 is YSYEKL. The CDR3 is 21 amino acids. The CDR3 region is CASSQKGPGLAGTLLQETQYF. CDR3 coding DNA: TGCGCCAGCAGCCAAAAAGGTCCGGGACTAGCGGGGACTTTACTCCAAGAGACCCAGTACTTC.

The chain links TRBV5-1 to TRBJ2-2, with D perhaps TRBD1 or TRBD2 (5 bases each). The CDR3 consists of 15 residues. The V gene's germline CDR1 is SGHRS and CDR2 YFSETQ. Trimming took off 6 bases at V and 6 bases at J, with 18 bases between the two ends. The DNA for the CDR3 is TGCGCCAGCACGTCGGGACGCTTGGGTTCCGGGGAGCTGTTTTTT. Translation: CASTSGRLGSGELFF.

Notes on this clone: The identical CDR3 is also encoded by other nucleotide sequences in the sample. The chain has TRBV20-1 and TRBJ1-2, with D possibly being TRBD1 (5 bases). V lost 2 bases to trimming and J lost 6 bases, with 7 bases between them. Germline CDR1 and CDR2: DFQATT and SNEGSKA (reference sequence). This CDR3 spans 11 amino acids. The DNA for the CDR3 is TGCAGTGCTAGAAGAGGGGATGGCTACACCTTC. This gives the protein CSARRGDGYTF.

This sequence joins TRBV4-1 and TRBJ2-1; 7 bases align to TRBD1. The V and J ends lost 0 bases and 7 bases, in that order; junction bases with no gene match: 12. Germline V CDR1 and CDR2: MGHRA, YSYEKL. The CDR3 is 17 residues long. Here the CDR3 DNA reads TGCGCCAGCAGCCAAGACGGGACAGCCGTCCTGGGGAATGAGCAGTTCTTC. It yields the protein CASSQDGTAVLGNEQFF.

This clone was recorded once. This sequence joins TRBV9 and TRBJ2-3; tentative D call: TRBD2 (6 bases). The V and J ends lost 3 bases and 5 bases respectively, with 13 bases between them. This CDR3 comprises 14 residues. Germline values: CDR1 SGDLS, CDR2 YYNGEE. CDR3 bases: TGTGCCAGCAGCGCGATGGGCGGGGTAGATACGCAGTATTTT. This sequence encodes CASSAMGGVDTQYF. The variable domain in full, with the rest retrieved from reference TRBV9 and TRBJ2-3, is DSGVTQTPKHLITATGQRVTLRCSPRSGDLSVYWYQQSLDQGLQFLIQYYNGEERAKGNILERFSAQQFPDLHSELNLSSLELGDSALYFCASSAMGGVDTQYFGPGTRLTVL.

V is TRBV28 and J is TRBJ2-3, with a possible D match to TRBD2 (6 bases). CDR3 length: 15 residues. The germline V and J ends were trimmed by 3 bases and 2 bases, with 12 bases remaining between them. Germline lookup yields CDR1 MDHEN and CDR2 SYDVKM. The CDR3 sequence: CASSFGGANTDTQYF. As DNA, the CDR3 is TGTGCCAGCAGTTTCGGAGGGGCGAACACAGATACGCAGTATTTT. The complete variable domain, with remaining parts taken from reference TRBV28 and TRBJ2-3, reads DVKVTQSSRYLVKRTGEKVFLECVQDMDHENMFWYRQDPGLGLRLIYFSYDVKMKEKGDIPEGYSVSREKKERFSLILESASTNQTSMYLCASSFGGANTDTQYFGPGTRLTVL.

As to this clone: The same CDR3 can be traced to other DNA sequences in this sample. The rearrangement links TRBV6-1 to TRBJ1-5; D is unclear. There are 14 residues in the CDR3. From germline, CDR1 is MNHNS and CDR2 SASEGT. V was cut by 8 bases and J by 4 bases, with 15 bases left in between. The CDR3 here is CASSDPPSNQPQHF. The DNA for the CDR3 is TGTGCCAGCTCTGATCCACCAAGTAATCAGCCCCAGCATTTT.

A note on this clone: This sample includes further DNA sequences coding for the same CDR3. The chain joins TRBV10-2 to TRBJ2-7; no firm D call. With 3 bases removed from V and 0 bases from J, the gap between germline ends came to 3 bases. The CDR3 consists of 12 residues. CDR1 WSHSY and CDR2 SAAADI come from the germline V gene. Here the CDR3 reads CASSDGSYEQYF. CDR3 nucleotides: TGCGCCAGCAGTGACGGCTCCTACGAGCAGTACTTC.

The rearrangement uses TRBV27 and TRBJ1-6; D gene ambiguous. The CDR3 has 17 amino acids. V was clipped by 4 bases and J by 7 bases, with 20 bases between them. Per germline, CDR1 MNHEY and CDR2 SMNVEV (reference sequence). The CDR3 nucleotides are TGTGCCAGCAGTTATAACAGCCGGGAGGTCGGGAATTCACCCCTCCACTTT. Translating gives CASSYNSREVGNSPLHF.

The chain carries TRBV5-4 and TRBJ1-2; no definite D call. The V and J ends lost 0 bases and 4 bases respectively, with 10 bases between them. This CDR3 has 14 residues. Germline lookup yields CDR1 SGHNT and CDR2 YYREEE (reference sequence). This CDR3 reads CASSLESGSYGYTF. The CDR3 DNA reads as TGTGCCAGCAGCTTGGAATCAGGAAGCTATGGCTACACCTTC.

The chain joins TRBV18 to TRBJ1-6; 7 bases fit TRBD1. The CDR3 sequence is 15 residues long. CDR1 and CDR2 from the germline V gene are KGHSH and LQKENI. V lost 4 bases to trimming and J lost 4 bases; unmatched junction nucleotides: 4. CDR3 bases: TGTGCCAGCTCACTGGGACAGTTTTATAATTCACCCCTCCACTTT. Amino acids: CASSLGQFYNSPLHF. The complete variable domain, with remaining parts taken from reference TRBV18 and TRBJ1-6, reads NAGVMQNPRHLVRRRGQEARLRCSPMKGHSHVYWYRQLPEEGLKFMVYLQKENIIDESGMPKERFSAEFPKEGPSILRIQQVVRGDSAAYFCASSLGQFYNSPLHFGNGTRLTVT.

The chain links TRBV5-1 to TRBJ1-1, with a weak D call TRBD1 (5 bases). This CDR3 comprises 13 residues. V lost 2 bases, J lost 5 bases, and 10 bases lay in between. Germline V gene sequence: CDR1 SGHRS, CDR2 YFSETQ. CDR3 region: CASSFLGATEAFF. DNA for the CDR3: TGCGCCAGCAGCTTCCTCGGGGCAACTGAAGCTTTCTTT.

The V gene is TRBV7-9, the J gene TRBJ1-2, with D unclear. Trimming removed 4 bases at V and 2 bases at J, with 8 bases between. CDR1 is SEHNR and CDR2 is FQNEAQ in the germline V gene (reference sequence). The CDR3 consists of 13 residues. CDR3 DNA: TGTGCCAGCAGCTCTTCTTCAAACTATGGCTACACCTTC. It translates to CASSSSSNYGYTF.

The gene calls are TRBV7-2 and TRBJ2-7, with 9 positions matching TRBD1. J lost 0 bases, V lost 5 bases, and 5 bases had no gene match. This CDR3 is 15 amino acids long. Germline values: CDR1 SGHTA, CDR2 FQGNSA. This chain's CDR3 is CASSTGTGSSYEQYF. Here the CDR3 DNA reads TGTGCCAGCAGCACAGGGACAGGGTCCTCCTACGAGCAGTACTTC.

In regard to this clone: Other nucleotide sequences in the sample specify the same CDR3. This chain uses TRBV18 with TRBJ2-2; D not certain. V lost 0 bases to trimming and J lost 5 bases, with 7 bases between them. Germline CDR1 reads KGHSH; CDR2 reads LQKENI. The CDR3 length is 14 residues. The CDR3 region is CASSPPAQTGELFF. In DNA form, the CDR3 reads TGTGCCAGCTCACCACCGGCGCAAACCGGGGAGCTGTTTTTT.

In nucleotides, the CDR3 is TGCGCCAGCAGCTTGGCGGCTACAGCCACAGATACGCAGTATTTT. Protein product: CASSLAATATDTQYF. This rearrangement joins TRBV5-1 to TRBJ2-3; the D is unclear. The CDR3 is 15 residues long. Germline V gene data show CDR1 as SGHRS and CDR2 as YFSETQ. Deletions cut 0 bases from V and 2 bases from J, with 10 bases between.

The rearrangement links TRBV7-3 to TRBJ2-1; D is perhaps TRBD2 (7 bases). Germline-derived CDR1 and CDR2 are SGHTA and FQGTGA. The CDR3 contains 15 residues. V was trimmed by 4 bases and J by 6 bases, leaving 16 bases between them. The CDR3 here is CASSSSGGPFNEQFF. In nucleotides, the CDR3 is TGTGCCAGCAGCTCATCGGGGGGCCCATTCAATGAGCAGTTCTTC.

This clone was seen only a few times. V is TRBV19 and J is TRBJ1-1, with TRBD1 identical over 8 bases. The CDR3 length is 12 residues. V lost 6 bases to trimming and J lost 6 bases; unmatched junction nucleotides: 3. The germline V gene encodes CDR1 LNHDA and CDR2 SQIVND (reference sequence). CDR3 sequence reads: CASRLDRAEAFF. In DNA form, the CDR3 reads TGTGCCAGTAGGCTGGACAGGGCTGAAGCTTTCTTT.

DNA for the CDR3: TGTGCCAGCAGGCAGGGGACTAGCGGGAGCTCGAGGTATTTT. Translating it yields CASRQGTSGSSRYF. The chain uses TRBV6-5 and TRBJ2-3; 14 bases map to TRBD2. V lost 6 bases and J lost 14; bases outside the gene matches: 10. Germline CDR1 reads MNHEY; CDR2 reads SVGAGI. The length of the CDR3 is 14 residues.

The V and J genes are TRBV19 and TRBJ1-5; D remains ambiguous. V lost 0 bases to trimming and J lost 9 bases, with 15 bases between them. Germline CDR1 LNHDA, CDR2 SQIVND (reference sequence). This CDR3 has 15 amino acids. The CDR3 region has the DNA TGTGCCAGTAGTATAGAGGGCAGCGGCCGTTGGCCCCAGCATTTT. Translated: CASSIEGSGRWPQHF. Full variable domain (missing parts from reference TRBV19 and TRBJ1-5): DGGITQSPKYLFRKEGQNVTLSCEQNLNHDAMYWYRQDPGQGLRLIYYSQIVNDFQKGDIAEGYSVSREKKESFPLTVTSAQKNPTAFYLCASSIEGSGRWPQHFGDGTRLSIL.

The chain combines TRBV30 with TRBJ2-7; 8 bases map to TRBD1. The CDR3 has 13 amino acids. Germline V gene data show CDR1 as GTSNPN and CDR2 as SVGIG (reference sequence). With 3 bases clipped from V and 2 bases from J, the junction kept 3 bases outside the gene matches. As DNA, the CDR3 is TGTGCCTGGAGCCCACAGGGGGCCTACGAGCAGTACTTC. This translates into CAWSPQGAYEQYF.

This chain uses TRBV7-8 with TRBJ2-1; D ambiguous. Germline V lookup: CDR1 SGHVS, CDR2 FQNEAQ. The CDR3 sequence is 13 residues long. Between the trimmed V and J ends, which lost 5 bases and 7 bases, there was a span of 12 bases. CDR3 in amino acids: CASSLGMRNEQFF. The CDR3 nucleotides are TGTGCCAGCAGCCTAGGGATGCGGAATGAGCAGTTCTTC.

V and J are TRBV5-4 and TRBJ2-2; D is perhaps TRBD2 (6 bases). With 2 bases removed from V and 4 bases from J, the gap between germline ends came to 21 bases. CDR1 is SGHNT and CDR2 is YYREEE in the germline V gene (reference sequence). This CDR3 comprises 18 residues. Written as DNA, the CDR3 is TGTGCCAGCAGCTTCCCGGGGGACCCTACTGGGGGCACCGGGGAGCTGTTTTTT. Translated, it gives CASSFPGDPTGGTGELFF.

The CDR3 nucleotides are TGTGCCATCAGCTCATCGTCTGCCAGCTCCTACAATGAGCAGTTCTTC. It translates to CAISSSSASSYNEQFF. The chain carries TRBV10-3 and TRBJ2-1; D uncertain. V lost 6 bases to trimming and J lost 0 bases, with 15 bases between them. This CDR3 spans 16 amino acids. Germline V gene sequence: CDR1 ENHRY, CDR2 SYGVKD.

This chain links TRBV4-1 with TRBJ2-5; no reliable D call. From germline, CDR1 is MGHRA and CDR2 YSYEKL. With 2 bases removed from V and 2 bases from J, the gap between germline ends came to 15 bases. This CDR3 is 16 amino acids long. CDR3 DNA: TGCGCCAGCAGCCAATCCCTTTCACTGGCACAAGAGACCCAGTACTTC. Translated: CASSQSLSLAQETQYF.

The chain joins TRBV4-3 to TRBJ2-1; 10 bases fit TRBD2. Losses at the gene ends were 0 bases for V and 0 bases for J; bases not matched to a gene: 8. Germline V gives CDR1 LGHNA, CDR2 YSLEER. The length of the CDR3 is 19 residues. As DNA, the CDR3 is TGCGCCAGCAGCCAAGATGCTAGCGGGAGCACTCTCTCCTACAATGAGCAGTTCTTC. This codes for CASSQDASGSTLSYNEQFF.

This chain links TRBV29-1 with TRBJ1-4, with unresolved D. With 4 bases removed from V and 5 bases from J, the gap between germline ends came to 8 bases. The CDR3 consists of 12 residues. Looked up from germline, CDR1 is SQVTM and CDR2 is ANQGSEA. The CDR3 here is CSVGGANEKLFF. Written as DNA, the CDR3 is TGCAGCGTTGGTGGCGCCAATGAAAAACTGTTTTTT.

The chain has TRBV6-1 and TRBJ1-1; D may be TRBD1 (5 bases). This CDR3 spans 14 amino acids. Germline V gives CDR1 MNHNS, CDR2 SASEGT. With 5 bases removed from V and 3 bases from J, the gap between germline ends came to 13 bases. This chain's CDR3 is CASSRTGGDTEAFF. CDR3 coding DNA: TGTGCCAGCAGTAGGACGGGGGGGGACACTGAAGCTTTCTTT.

The chain joins TRBV28 to TRBJ2-4, with 10 nucleotides matching TRBD1. The J segment lost 7 bases and the V segment lost 3 bases, leaving 0 bases of the junction unmatched. The CDR3 consists of 13 residues. The germline CDR1 and CDR2 sequences are MDHEN and SYDVKM. This CDR3 reads CASSLGQGNIQYF. The DNA of the CDR3 is TGTGCCAGCAGTTTGGGACAGGGGAACATTCAGTACTTC.

The rearrangement links TRBV19 to TRBJ1-1; possible D gene TRBD1, 5 bases. Trimming removed 4 bases from V and 1 base from J, with 10 bases in between. This CDR3 spans 14 amino acids. Germline CDR1 and CDR2: LNHDA and SQIVND (reference sequence). CDR3 coding DNA: TGTGCCAGTAGTAACACAGGTACGAACACTGAAGCTTTCTTT. It codes for CASSNTGTNTEAFF.